This TCR beta chain was identified during a study of molecular identifiers for immune sequencing clone quantification. This clonotype was recorded at least ten times. One entry per CDR3 protein results from TCRdb running MiXCR on the PCR reads. Of about 640,000 distinct CDR3 sequences listed, 15% to 20% are singletons. Sequencing input: naive CD8+ T cells from blood, with Jurkat cell RNA spiked in. Specified subset: FACS-sorted CD8+CD4-CCR7+CD45RA+ naive T cells. The source is a human donor in good health. Some libraries in this study had Jurkat cell RNA spiked in.

This CDR3 reads CSVEEAGYSYEQYF. The CDR3 DNA reads TGCAGCGTTGAAGAGGCAGGATACTCCTACGAGCAGTACTTC. The chain carries TRBV29-1 and TRBJ2-7; D remains ambiguous. Germline V lookup: CDR1 SQVTM, CDR2 ANQGSEA. Trimming left V 0 bases short and J 0 bases short, with 9 bases between. This CDR3 contains 14 residues.